This T cell receptor (beta chain) was captured by sequencing in a study of Graves' ophthalmopathy and Graves' hyperthyroidism. On the study more broadly: The authors collected peripheral blood at initial diagnosis, before any treatment.

Scientists amplified the TCR beta CDR3 regions from RNA transcripts. First-round RT-PCR relied on HTBI primers, and a second-round multiplex PCR came next. TCRdb called the multiplex PCR reads again in MiXCR, with one record for every CDR3 protein. The table records 200,000 to 250,000 distinct CDR3 sequences, around 28% of them present only once. There are 15 residues in the CDR3. CDR1 is SGHTA, CDR2 FQGNSA, per germline. With 1 base clipped from V and 5 bases from J, the junction kept 7 bases outside the gene matches. This clonotype showed up many times. Its antigen is not known. Study-level findings and limits: Blood repertoires reportedly contained most expanded thyroid clonotypes above 0.001 frequency.

Under 3 months in duration, the ophthalmopathy in affected donors had moderate-to-severe activity, CAS ≥3 and NOSPECS ≥4. Uncontrolled infections, other autoimmune diseases, pregnancy or lactation barred patients from enrollment. Specimen: peripheral blood. This TCR derives from a man in his forties or fifties with Graves' ophthalmopathy. This chain connects TRBV7-2 to TRBJ2-7, with 8 bases aligning to TRBD2. CDR3 region: CASSLGAGVSNEQYF. In DNA, the CDR3 is TGTGCCAGCAGCTTAGGAGCGGGAGTATCGAACGAGCAGTACTTC.